The 24 T cell receptor beta chains below all came from one sample that was sequenced in a study of T cell responses to AZD1222 COVID-19 vaccine (dated by TCRdb to the early 2020s). The time point label, read with the paper, signifies: baseline before first vaccination. The receptor library was made with the immunoSEQ multiplex PCR assay. Held by TCRdb, this immuneACCESS table contains in-frame sequences only and omits some clones. Under half of the omission traces to an unresolved V gene where checked; the cause of the rest is unknown. The sample table records about 170,000 clones; approximately 90% of these occur just once. In total, the top ten clones hold 1.5% of the sample. The sample consisted of peripheral blood, taken on day 0 of AZD1222 vaccination. These TCRs come from an adult in good health.

This rearrangement joins TRBV5-6 to TRBJ2-1; either TRBD1 or TRBD2 may supply D (6 bases each). Trimming removed 2 bases from V and 4 bases from J, with 13 bases in between. Germline V gene sequence: CDR1 SGHDT, CDR2 YYEEEE. The CDR3 totals 15 residues. The CDR3: CASSFRGPGYNEQFF. The CDR3 DNA reads as TGTGCCAGCAGCTTCCGGGGGCCCGGATACAATGAGCAGTTCTTC.

The chain couples TRBV18 to TRBJ1-2; possible D gene TRBD1, 6 bases. The CDR3 is made up of 15 amino acids. Between the trimmed V and J ends, which lost 3 bases and 6 bases, there was a span of 17 bases. Germline lookup yields CDR1 KGHSH and CDR2 LQKENI. CDR3 nucleotides: TGTGCCAGCTCACCCCTCGAGGGGGGCACACATGGCTACACCTTC. This gives the protein CASSPLEGGTHGYTF.

This chain joins TRBV2 and TRBJ2-2; weak D call: TRBD2 (7 bases). The CDR3 runs 15 residues. Germline V gene sequence: CDR1 SNHLY, CDR2 FYNNEI. The ends were cut back, 6 bases at V and 8 bases at J, with 19 bases in the middle. The CDR3 sequence: CASRDVGGRSGELFF. As DNA, the CDR3 is TGTGCCAGCAGAGATGTGGGGGGGCGATCAGGGGAGCTGTTTTTT.

The V gene is TRBV7-2, the J gene TRBJ2-2; tentative D call: TRBD1 (6 bases). Germline V CDR1 and CDR2: SGHTA, FQGNSA. Trimming stripped 4 bases from V and 2 bases from J, with 11 bases between. The CDR3 has 15 amino acids. The CDR3 spells CASSSGQYNTGELFF. The CDR3 bases are TGTGCCAGCAGCTCCGGACAGTATAACACCGGGGAGCTGTTTTTT.

This clone was observed once. The rearrangement joins TRBV6-5 to TRBJ2-7; 9 bases match TRBD1. Germline V CDR1 and CDR2: MNHEY, SVGAGI. V shed 6 bases and J 4 bases; nucleotides not matched to a gene: 4. This CDR3 spans 13 amino acids. The CDR3 region is CASRRDREYEQYF. The CDR3 DNA reads TGTGCCAGCAGGAGGGACAGGGAGTACGAGCAGTACTTC.

This sequence joins TRBV20-1 and TRBJ1-2; D is perhaps TRBD1 (5 bases). The V gene lost 3 bases and the J gene lost 5 bases, with 22 bases spanning the gap. The germline V gene has CDR1 DFQATT and CDR2 SNEGSKA (reference sequence). The CDR3 consists of 16 residues. The CDR3 loop is CSASRGQAVRSYGYTF. CDR3 coding DNA: TGCAGTGCTAGTAGAGGACAAGCGGTTCGTTCGTATGGCTACACCTTC.

This clone was recorded only once. The genes are TRBV11-1 and TRBJ1-2; a possible D gene is TRBD1 (5 bases). Germline CDR1 SGHAT, CDR2 FQDESV (reference sequence). V dropped 4 bases and J dropped 4 bases, with 13 bases sitting between them. This CDR3 spans 14 amino acids. The chain's CDR3 is CASSSRQTSYGYTF. DNA for the CDR3: TGTGCCAGCAGCTCACGACAGACCTCCTATGGCTACACCTTC.

The chain couples TRBV10-1 to TRBJ2-3, with TRBD2 matching 7 bases. V lost 8 bases to trimming and J lost 2 bases; unmatched junction nucleotides: 7. Per the germline V gene, CDR1 is WNHNN and CDR2 is SYGVQD (reference sequence). The CDR3 loop spans 14 amino acids. CDR3 DNA sequence: TGCGCCAGCTCACGGGGGGTCCACACAGATACGCAGTATTTT. This gives the protein CASSRGVHTDTQYF.

The chain uses TRBV10-1 and TRBJ1-5; D may be TRBD1 (6 bases). Germline V gene lookup returns CDR1 WNHNN and CDR2 SYGVQD (reference sequence). This CDR3 comprises 17 residues. Deletions cut 7 bases from V and 2 bases from J, with 21 bases between. The chain's CDR3 is CASKTPTGPVGNQPQHF. For the CDR3, the DNA is TGCGCCAGCAAGACGCCGACAGGCCCCGTTGGCAATCAGCCCCAGCATTTT.

The genes are TRBV28 and TRBJ1-5; D is ambiguous. From germline, CDR1 is MDHEN and CDR2 SYDVKM. CDR3 length: 14 amino acids. V was clipped by 2 bases and J by 5 bases, with 10 bases between them. The CDR3 loop is CASSLGQPYQPQHF. In nucleotides, the CDR3 is TGTGCCAGCAGTTTAGGGCAGCCCTATCAGCCCCAGCATTTT.

This clone was seen only a few times. The rearrangement joins TRBV28 to TRBJ1-2; D gene uncertain. V was pared by 7 bases and J by 6 bases, with 12 bases between. The CDR3 runs to 12 residues. Germline CDR1 is MDHEN and CDR2 is SYDVKM. CDR3 bases: TGTGCCAGCATGGATCCCGTAGATGGCTACACCTTC. Translation gives CASMDPVDGYTF.

The chain has TRBV5-6 and TRBJ1-2; TRBD1 is a possible D gene (6 bases). CDR3 length: 13 residues. Per the germline V gene, CDR1 is SGHDT and CDR2 is YYEEEE. The V end was cut by 3 bases, the J end by 5 bases, with 11 bases between. CDR3: CASSSKTGYGYTF. The CDR3 DNA reads as TGTGCCAGCAGCTCTAAAACAGGGTATGGCTACACCTTC.

CDR3 sequence: CASSLQGARNSPLHF. CDR3 in DNA: TGTGCCAGCAGTTTACAGGGGGCTCGGAATTCACCCCTCCACTTT. The chain carries TRBV28 and TRBJ1-6; 8 bases map to TRBD1. Germline values: CDR1 MDHEN, CDR2 SYDVKM. With V trimmed by 2 bases and J by 7 bases, 4 bases remained unmatched. The CDR3 extends over 15 amino acids.

The V gene is TRBV6-1, the J gene TRBJ1-4; D unclear. Deletions cut 4 bases from V and 2 bases from J, with 8 bases between. The CDR3 contains 14 residues. The germline V gene has CDR1 MNHNS and CDR2 SASEGT. The DNA of the CDR3 is TGTGCCAGCAGTGCCCCCGTGACTAATGAAAAACTGTTTTTT. Its translation: CASSAPVTNEKLFF.

For the CDR3, the DNA is TGCGCCAGCAGCTTGGGAAACATCTATGGCTACACCTTC. Amino acid sequence: CASSLGNIYGYTF. V and J are TRBV5-1 and TRBJ1-2; D ambiguous. The germline gives CDR1 SGHRS, CDR2 YFSETQ. The CDR3 spans 13 residues. Trimming stripped 0 bases from V and 4 bases from J, with 7 bases between.

V is TRBV28 and J is TRBJ1-6; D is unresolved. The CDR3 has 16 residues. Germline CDR1 reads MDHEN; CDR2 reads SYDVKM. Trimming shortened V by 5 bases and J by 2 bases, and 13 bases separated the two germline ends. CDR3 residues: CASSPHIYTYNSPLHF. In DNA form, the CDR3 reads TGTGCCAGCAGTCCCCATATATATACCTATAATTCACCCCTCCACTTT.

Here the CDR3 reads CASSLSHGERAFF. The DNA of the CDR3 is TGTGCCAGCTCACTGTCGCACGGGGAGCGGGCTTTCTTT. This chain joins TRBV18 and TRBJ1-1; D not resolved. The V end was cut by 4 bases, the J end by 11 bases, with 17 bases between. Germline V gene lookup returns CDR1 KGHSH and CDR2 LQKENI. This CDR3 comprises 13 residues.

The rearrangement uses TRBV11-2 and TRBJ2-2; D is unclear. The CDR3 totals 14 residues. Germline loops: CDR1 SGHAT, CDR2 FQNNGV. Trimming removed 5 bases at V and 1 base at J, with 8 bases between. The CDR3 bases are TGTGCCAGCAGCCCTCTCGTGAACACCGGGGAGCTGTTTTTT. It encodes CASSPLVNTGELFF.

The chain employs TRBV7-9 and TRBJ2-1, with D uncertain. Trimming shortened V by 5 bases and J by 8 bases, and 7 bases separated the two germline ends. Germline CDR1 and CDR2: SEHNR and FQNEAQ (reference sequence). The CDR3 is made up of 11 amino acids. CDR3 DNA: TGTGCCAGCAGCCCCGACTATGAGCAGTTCTTC. Protein sequence: CASSPDYEQFF.

The chain combines TRBV25-1 with TRBJ1-2; a possible D gene is TRBD1 (5 bases). From germline, CDR1 is MGHDK and CDR2 SYGVNS. V was pared by 2 bases and J by 5 bases, with 9 bases between. There are 13 residues in the CDR3. CDR3 residues: CASSEAAGYGYTF. DNA for the CDR3: TGTGCCAGCAGTGAAGCGGCAGGGTATGGCTACACCTTC.

The chain is built from TRBV11-2 and TRBJ1-3; D not certain. Germline V gene lookup returns CDR1 SGHAT and CDR2 FQNNGV. Trimming shortened V by 5 bases and J by 4 bases, and 6 bases separated the two germline ends. This CDR3 spans 12 amino acids. CDR3 coding DNA: TGTGCCAGCAGCCCAGAGGGAAACACCATATATTTT. Its translation: CASSPEGNTIYF.

This chain connects TRBV4-2 to TRBJ2-5, with 10 bases aligning to TRBD2. Germline V gene data show CDR1 as LGHNA and CDR2 as YNFKEQ. Trimming removed 5 bases from V and 1 base from J; junction bases left unmatched: 7. CDR3 length: 16 amino acids. CDR3 DNA: TGTGCCAGCAGCGCTGCCGGGACTAGCGTCCAAGAGACCCAGTACTTC. This translates into CASSAAGTSVQETQYF.

The chain links TRBV28 to TRBJ1-1, with D perhaps TRBD1 (6 bases). CDR3 length: 16 residues. Germline V lookup: CDR1 MDHEN, CDR2 SYDVKM. V gave up 5 bases and J gave up 8 bases, with 24 bases separating them. The CDR3 here is CASSPPTGLGGLEAFF. Written as DNA, the CDR3 is TGTGCCAGCAGTCCGCCTACAGGGTTGGGTGGGCTGGAAGCTTTCTTT.

The chain carries TRBV7-8 and TRBJ1-5, with D hard to call. Germline V lookup: CDR1 SGHVS, CDR2 FQNEAQ. V gave up 5 bases and J gave up 1 base, with 15 bases separating them. CDR3 size: 16 residues. The CDR3 DNA is TGTGCCAGCAGCCCTCCCGGGTTGCTGAGCAATCAGCCCCAGCATTTT. This encodes CASSPPGLLSNQPQHF.